This entry lists 22 T cell receptor beta chains sequenced from one sample in a study of control samples from healthy donors and cancer patients. TCRdb's copy holds only in-frame clones and misses some; the assay was immunoSEQ multiplex PCR. The repertoire holds tens of thousands of clones, 88% seen once, with around 5.7% in the top ten. Material for sequencing was blood. The source of these receptors is a woman aged 45-65 years in good health.

This sequence joins TRBV19 and TRBJ1-1; 7 nucleotides line up with TRBD1. V was clipped by 4 bases and J by 9 bases; unmatched bases: 8. The CDR3 is 13 amino acids. Germline CDR1 reads LNHDA; CDR2 reads SQIVND (reference sequence). The CDR3 nucleotides are TGTGCCAGTAGTACGGCGGACAGGTCAAAAGCTTTCTTT. Translated: CASSTADRSKAFF.

J is TRBJ1-5 and V is TRBV6-1, with a tentative D call TRBD1 (5 bases). Germline V gives CDR1 MNHNS, CDR2 SASEGT. Trimming pared 0 bases from V and 4 bases from J, leaving 16 bases between. The CDR3 sequence is 17 residues long. CDR3: CASSEAGWGSINQPQHF. The DNA of the CDR3 is TGTGCCAGCAGTGAAGCGGGGTGGGGGTCTATAAATCAGCCCCAGCATTTT.

The V gene is TRBV19, the J gene TRBJ1-1, with 7 bases lining up with TRBD1. V dropped 4 bases and J dropped 4; count of bases not matched to a gene: 3. Germline CDR1 is LNHDA and CDR2 is SQIVND (reference sequence). This CDR3 comprises 13 residues. The CDR3 loop reads CASSRTGITEAFF. CDR3 nucleotide sequence: TGTGCCAGTAGTAGGACAGGCATCACTGAAGCTTTCTTT. Full variable domain (outside the CDR3, taken from reference TRBV19 and TRBJ1-1): DGGITQSPKYLFRKEGQNVTLSCEQNLNHDAMYWYRQDPGQGLRLIYYSQIVNDFQKGDIAEGYSVSREKKESFPLTVTSAQKNPTAFYLCASSRTGITEAFFGQGTRLTVV.

This CDR3 is CASSYSPYNGYTF. CDR3 DNA sequence: TGTGCCAGCAGTTACTCGCCCTACAATGGCTACACCTTC. This chain joins TRBV6-2 or TRBV6-3 and TRBJ1-2; D is undetermined. Trimming stripped 0 bases from V and 6 bases from J, with 8 bases between. Germline assignment: CDR1 MNHEY and CDR2 SVGEGT. The CDR3 is made up of 13 amino acids.

The chain carries TRBV5-1 and TRBJ1-3, with 11 bases aligning to TRBD1. In germline, CDR1 is SGHRS, CDR2 YFSETQ. This CDR3 has 18 amino acids. V was clipped by 0 bases and J by 0 bases; unmatched bases: 5. Here the CDR3 reads CASSLAGGQGVSGNTIYF. The CDR3, as DNA: TGCGCCAGCAGCTTGGCCGGGGGACAGGGGGTCTCTGGAAACACCATATATTTT.

Only a few counts were recorded for this clone. V gene TRBV7-9 combines with J gene TRBJ1-4; no definite D call. The germline CDR1 and CDR2 sequences are SEHNR and FQNEAQ (reference sequence). Trimming pared 5 bases from V and 8 bases from J, leaving 21 bases between. The CDR3 contains 16 residues. The CDR3 sequence: CASSASLGSLEEKLFF. The CDR3 coding sequence is TGTGCCAGCAGCGCGAGCTTAGGTAGCCTAGAGGAAAAACTGTTTTTT.

The V and J genes are TRBV11-2 and TRBJ1-1, with 12 nucleotides matching TRBD1. Germline CDR1 and CDR2: SGHAT and FQNNGV. The CDR3 spans 19 residues. J gave up 5 bases and V 5 bases, and 18 bases lay outside the gene matches. CDR3 protein: CASSLYQLPGQGAETEAFF. The CDR3 DNA reads TGTGCCAGCAGCCTATACCAACTTCCGGGACAGGGGGCTGAAACTGAAGCTTTCTTT.

V is TRBV12-3 or TRBV12-4 and J is TRBJ1-2; possible D gene TRBD1, 5 bases. The CDR3 contains 12 residues. Trimming cost V 4 bases and J 8 bases, with 11 bases left between them. The CDR3, as DNA: TGTGCCAGCAGTTGGGGCAGTGCAGGCTACACCTTC. Its translation: CASSWGSAGYTF.

The J gene is TRBJ2-7, the V gene TRBV30, with D perhaps matching TRBD1 (6 bases). Trimming left V 6 bases short and J 3 bases short, with 12 bases between. This CDR3 spans 12 amino acids. The germline V gene encodes CDR1 GTSNPN and CDR2 SVGIG (reference sequence). The CDR3 DNA is TGTGCCTGTAGCAGGGGCTACTACGAGCAGTACTTC. Translation: CACSRGYYEQYF.

V gene TRBV5-4 combines with J gene TRBJ1-2; TRBD1 matches at 7 bases. The CDR3 contains 13 residues. The J segment lost 5 bases and the V segment lost 4 bases, leaving 5 bases of the junction unmatched. Germline CDR1 is SGHNT and CDR2 is YYREEE (reference sequence). The chain's CDR3 is CASSPGGVYGYTF. For the CDR3, the DNA is TGTGCCAGCAGCCCAGGGGGGGTTTATGGCTACACCTTC.

The V call is TRBV5-1, the J call TRBJ1-1; D gene uncertain. V gave up 1 base and J gave up 2 bases, with 12 bases separating them. The CDR3 is made up of 15 amino acids. From germline, CDR1 is SGHRS and CDR2 YFSETQ. As DNA, the CDR3 is TGCGCCAGCAGCTTGAATACAGCGGCTAACACTGAAGCTTTCTTT. This codes for CASSLNTAANTEAFF.

The rearrangement uses TRBV5-1 and TRBJ2-3, with D possibly matching TRBD1 (6 bases). Germline loops: CDR1 SGHRS, CDR2 YFSETQ. This CDR3 is built from 15 residues. V dropped 4 bases and J dropped 3 bases, with 15 bases sitting between them. This CDR3 reads CASSRGGSRTDTQYF. The DNA of the CDR3 is TGCGCCAGCAGCCGTGGGGGCTCGAGAACAGATACGCAGTATTTT.

The gene calls are TRBV5-1 and TRBJ2-7, with 9 bases matching TRBD2. The CDR3 has 14 amino acids. Germline lookup yields CDR1 SGHRS and CDR2 YFSETQ. V lost 0 bases and J lost 6; bases outside the gene matches: 4. The CDR3 spells CASSLGLADLEQYF. The CDR3 region has the DNA TGCGCCAGCAGCTTGGGACTAGCGGACCTCGAGCAGTACTTC.

The V gene is TRBV2, the J gene TRBJ1-6, with D maybe TRBD1 (6 bases). Germline CDR1 SNHLY, CDR2 FYNNEI. This CDR3 has 12 residues. The ends were cut back, 5 bases at V and 10 bases at J, with 9 bases in the middle. CDR3 protein: CASSSGVSPLHF. DNA of the CDR3: TGTGCCAGCAGTTCAGGGGTCTCACCCCTCCACTTT.

The chain has TRBV6-5 and TRBJ1-2, with D possibly TRBD1 on 6 matching bases. The CDR3 runs to 16 residues. Trimming took off 0 bases at V and 2 bases at J, with 13 bases between the two ends. Germline CDR1 reads MNHEY; CDR2 reads SVGAGI. CDR3 nucleotides: TGTGCCAGCAGTTACTCGTCTGGGGGCCTAAACTATGGCTACACCTTC. The encoded protein is CASSYSSGGLNYGYTF.

V usage is TRBV5-6 and J usage is TRBJ1-2; 7 bases fit TRBD1. With V trimmed by 6 bases and J by 5 bases, 10 bases remained unmatched. The germline gives CDR1 SGHDT, CDR2 YYEEEE. The CDR3 consists of 14 residues. The CDR3, as DNA: TGTGCCAGCACTTCTCGGACAGGCAATTATGGCTACACCTTC. This translates into CASTSRTGNYGYTF.

Concerning this clone itself: At one end the junction does not follow the germline gene, possibly because of a read error. This chain links TRBV12-3 or TRBV12-4 with TRBJ2-3, with D tentatively TRBD2 (5 bases). The CDR3 is made up of 12 amino acids. As DNA, the CDR3 is TGTGCCAGCAGTTTTTTGAGGGATAGGCAGTATTTT. It is translated as CASSFLRDRQYF.

Only one count was recorded for this clone. This sequence joins TRBV4-1 and TRBJ2-7; 10 nucleotides match TRBD1. V trimming: 6 bases; J trimming: 3 bases; junction bases outside the gene matches: 2. Germline-derived CDR1 and CDR2 are MGHRA and YSYEKL. This CDR3 comprises 13 residues. As DNA, the CDR3 is TGCGCCAGCAGGAGGGACAGGGGCTACGAGCAGTACTTC. This translates into CASRRDRGYEQYF.

The chain is built from TRBV7-9 and TRBJ1-1; D uncertain. The CDR3 extends over 15 amino acids. The ends were cut back, 5 bases at V and 0 bases at J, with 13 bases in the middle. Germline V gene data show CDR1 as SEHNR and CDR2 as FQNEAQ (reference sequence). The CDR3 nucleotides read TGTGCCAGCAGCAGTCCTGATGTCATGAACACTGAAGCTTTCTTT. It codes for CASSSPDVMNTEAFF.

This rearrangement joins TRBV11-2 to TRBJ2-7; 8 bases align to TRBD2. The ends lost 0 bases at V and 4 bases at J; junction bases unmatched: 8. This CDR3 region has 16 residues. In germline, CDR1 is SGHAT, CDR2 FQNNGV. DNA of the CDR3: TGTGCCAGCAGCTTAGATCGGGACGGCGGGAGGTACGAGCAGTACTTC. Its protein is CASSLDRDGGRYEQYF.

V usage is TRBV2 and J usage is TRBJ2-2; D is undetermined. Trimming removed 3 bases from V and 3 bases from J, with 8 bases in between. The germline V gene has CDR1 SNHLY and CDR2 FYNNEI. The CDR3 loop spans 14 amino acids. CDR3 sequence: CASSDGWYTGELFF. The CDR3 DNA reads TGTGCCAGCAGTGATGGGTGGTACACCGGGGAGCTGTTTTTT.

The V gene is TRBV28, the J gene TRBJ2-7; D is ambiguous. The CDR3 sequence is 15 residues long. The V gene's germline CDR1 is MDHEN and CDR2 SYDVKM. Trimming removed 3 bases at V and 0 bases at J, with 12 bases between. CDR3 in amino acids: CASSFRGSSSYEQYF. Written as DNA, the CDR3 is TGTGCCAGCAGTTTCCGAGGTTCCTCCTCCTACGAGCAGTACTTC.